Presented here are 27 T cell receptor beta chains from one specimen sequenced in a study of cytomegalovirus exposure and HLA in healthy donors. With 60 Vbeta and 13 Jbeta primers, the PCR was carried out. Some clones are missing from TCRdb's copy, which holds only in-frame ones; the method was immunoSEQ multiplex PCR. This table holds about 210,000 clones, more than 80% found once. The source material was PBMCs. Source of these receptors: a young man in good health and CMV-seronegative.

The CDR3 DNA follows: TGTGCCATCAGTGAGGTCCAGGGTCCGGGACAGGGAACCTATGGCTACACCTTC. This encodes CAISEVQGPGQGTYGYTF. The chain joins TRBV10-3 to TRBJ1-2, with TRBD1 matching 9 bases. This CDR3 spans 18 amino acids. V lost 2 bases, J lost 4 bases, and 14 bases stayed unmatched. Germline V gene lookup returns CDR1 ENHRY and CDR2 SYGVKD.

This clone showed up just once. This chain connects TRBV5-1 to TRBJ1-1; 10 bases fit TRBD1. This CDR3 has 15 amino acids. Germline V lookup: CDR1 SGHRS, CDR2 YFSETQ. The V gene end was trimmed by 3 bases and the J gene end by 2 bases; junction bases not matched to a gene: 4. CDR3 DNA: TGCGCCAGCAGCTCGGGACAGGGGAGCAACACTGAAGCTTTCTTT. This sequence encodes CASSSGQGSNTEAFF.

The V call is TRBV10-2, the J call TRBJ2-7; D gene ambiguous. The CDR3 runs 11 residues. V was cut by 3 bases and J by 3 bases, with 3 bases left in between. Germline V gene sequence: CDR1 WSHSY, CDR2 SAAADI. The CDR3, as DNA: TGCGCCAGCAGTGACTTCTACGAGCAGTACTTC. It codes for CASSDFYEQYF.

The rearrangement joins TRBV19 to TRBJ2-1; D remains unclear. Trimming took off 3 bases at V and 7 bases at J, with 13 bases between the two ends. Per the germline V gene, CDR1 is LNHDA and CDR2 is SQIVND (reference sequence). This CDR3 spans 14 amino acids. Written as DNA, the CDR3 is TGTGCCAGTAGTATCCTCACGGGTACAAATGAGCAGTTCTTC. It yields the protein CASSILTGTNEQFF.

In this sample, this clone turned up once. This chain links TRBV5-6 with TRBJ2-4, with D unresolved. V was pared by 1 base and J by 6 bases, with 14 bases between. CDR1 and CDR2 (germline): SGHDT, YYEEEE. The CDR3 is 15 residues long. The CDR3 region has the DNA TGTGCCAGCAGCTTGTTTCCCCGAGGATTAAACATTCAGTACTTC. Translating gives CASSLFPRGLNIQYF.

This clone has only a few counts. J is TRBJ2-5 and V is TRBV7-8, with a tentative D call TRBD2 (6 bases). Trimming pared 1 base from V and 1 base from J, leaving 13 bases between. Germline lookup yields CDR1 SGHVS and CDR2 FQNEAQ. The CDR3 loop spans 16 amino acids. The CDR3 bases are TGTGCCAGCAGCTTAGTCGGCGGGGTCTTCCAAGAGACCCAGTACTTC. It translates to CASSLVGGVFQETQYF. The complete variable domain, with remaining parts taken from reference TRBV7-8 and TRBJ2-5, reads GAGVSQSPRYKVAKRGQDVALRCDPISGHVSLFWYQQALGQGPEFLTYFQNEAQLDKSGLPSDRFFAERPEGSVSTLKIQRTQQEDSAVYLCASSLVGGVFQETQYFGPGTRLLVL.

CDR3 sequence (DNA): TGTGCCAGCAGACCCGGACAGGGGCCCTATGGCTACACCTTC. It codes for CASRPGQGPYGYTF. V gene TRBV13 combines with J gene TRBJ1-2; 9 bases agree with TRBD1. CDR1 PRHDT and CDR2 FYEKMQ come from the germline V gene (reference sequence). V shed 6 bases, J shed 4 bases, and the junction held 6 bases outside the gene matches. This CDR3 is built from 14 residues.

This clone was seen once. The genes are TRBV5-1 and TRBJ2-5; maybe TRBD1 (5 bases). This CDR3 comprises 14 residues. Germline V lookup: CDR1 SGHRS, CDR2 YFSETQ. Trimming removed 4 bases at V and 1 base at J, with 11 bases between. This chain's CDR3 is CASSIGDSQETQYF. CDR3 nucleotide sequence: TGCGCCAGCAGCATAGGCGACAGCCAAGAGACCCAGTACTTC. The whole variable domain, filled in from reference TRBV5-1 and TRBJ2-5, reads KAGVTQTPRYLIKTRGQQVTLSCSPISGHRSVSWYQQTPGQGLQFLFEYFSETQRNKGNFPGRFSGRQFSNSRSEMNVSTLELGDSALYLCASSIGDSQETQYFGPGTRLLVL.

The chain uses TRBV18 and TRBJ1-6; D might be TRBD1 (5 bases). The ends were cut back, 3 bases at V and 10 bases at J, with 19 bases in the middle. The germline V gene encodes CDR1 KGHSH and CDR2 LQKENI. This CDR3 spans 16 amino acids. The CDR3 region has the DNA TGTGCCAGCTCACCCGCAGAACTATCCCCAGGGTCACCCCTCCACTTT. Its protein is CASSPAELSPGSPLHF.

The V call is TRBV4-1, the J call TRBJ2-3; 8 nucleotides align to TRBD2. V lost 0 bases to trimming and J lost 0 bases; unmatched junction nucleotides: 2. Germline CDR1 is MGHRA and CDR2 is YSYEKL. This CDR3 is 16 amino acids long. The CDR3 DNA is TGCGCCAGCAGCCAAGAGACTAGCGCAAGCACAGATACGCAGTATTTT. Its protein product is CASSQETSASTDTQYF.

The chain is built from TRBV2 and TRBJ2-2; 7 nucleotides align to TRBD1. CDR1 is SNHLY, CDR2 FYNNEI, per germline. The CDR3 runs 15 residues. J was trimmed by 5 bases and V by 5 bases; bases with no gene match: 8. CDR3 loop: CASSFDRAKTGELFF. CDR3 in DNA: TGTGCCAGCAGTTTCGACAGGGCAAAGACCGGGGAGCTGTTTTTT.

This chain links TRBV5-4 with TRBJ1-1; D might be TRBD1 (6 bases). Trimming shortened V by 0 bases and J by 11 bases, and 23 bases separated the two germline ends. This CDR3 has 16 amino acids. Germline V lookup: CDR1 SGHNT, CDR2 YYREEE (reference sequence). The CDR3 here is CASSLAAGGAPRTAFF. As DNA, the CDR3 is TGTGCCAGCAGCTTGGCTGCTGGGGGGGCTCCCCGTACCGCTTTCTTT.

Turning to this clone: At one boundary the junction diverges from the germline segment, which might be a read error. The rearrangement links TRBV7-9 to TRBJ1-1; TRBD1 is a possible D gene (5 bases). The germline V gene has CDR1 SEHNR and CDR2 FQNEAQ (reference sequence). CDR3 length: 12 residues. In DNA, the CDR3 is TGTTCCAGCAGCTTACGACAGACCGAAGCTTTCTTT. This translates into CSSSLRQTEAFF. The full variable domain, its missing parts supplied by reference TRBV7-9 and TRBJ1-1, is DTGVSQNPRHKITKRGQNVTFRCDPISEHNRLYWYRQTLGQGPEFLTYFQNEAQLEKSRLLSDRFSAERPKGSFSTLEIQRTEQGDSAMYLCSSSLRQTEAFFGQGTRLTVV.

V is TRBV5-6 and J is TRBJ1-5; TRBD1 might be the D (6 bases). The CDR3 sequence is 13 residues long. The germline CDR1 and CDR2 sequences are SGHDT and YYEEEE. V was trimmed by 5 bases and J by 2 bases, leaving 8 bases between them. CDR3 region: CASSPGGNQPQHF. The CDR3 DNA follows: TGTGCCAGCAGTCCAGGGGGCAATCAGCCCCAGCATTTT.

The chain couples TRBV6-5 to TRBJ2-7, with D tentatively TRBD1 (6 bases). V shed 8 bases and J shed 5 bases, with 10 bases lying between them. This CDR3 spans 11 amino acids. Germline V gene sequence: CDR1 MNHEY, CDR2 SVGAGI. The CDR3 region has the DNA TGTGCCAGCCGCGACAGGCACGAGCAGTACTTC. It yields the protein CASRDRHEQYF.

This chain connects TRBV19 to TRBJ1-2, with TRBD1 identical over 10 bases. This CDR3 region has 15 residues. From germline, CDR1 is LNHDA and CDR2 SQIVND (reference sequence). Losses at the gene ends were 4 bases for V and 6 bases for J; bases not matched to a gene: 8. The CDR3 protein is CASSTRDRGDNGYTF. DNA of the CDR3: TGTGCCAGTAGTACCCGGGACAGGGGTGATAATGGCTACACCTTC.

CDR3 sequence (DNA): TGTGCCAGCTCCCCATTAGCGGGGGGGCCCCCGGGGAGCTCCTACGAGCAGTACTTC. The encoded protein is CASSPLAGGPPGSSYEQYF. The gene calls are TRBV18 and TRBJ2-7; 11 positions agree with TRBD2. CDR1 and CDR2 from the germline V gene are KGHSH and LQKENI. This CDR3 spans 19 amino acids. After removal of 6 bases from V and 0 bases from J, the junction contained 16 bases not matched to a gene.

CDR3 bases: TGTGCCAGCAGCTTCGACAGTTACCCCTACGAGCAGTACTTC. Protein product: CASSFDSYPYEQYF. V is TRBV5-6 and J is TRBJ2-7, with D possibly being TRBD1 (5 bases). The CDR3 totals 14 residues. Germline CDR1 is SGHDT and CDR2 is YYEEEE. V lost 2 bases, J lost 2 bases, and 11 bases lay in between.

The CDR3 nucleotides read TGTGCCAGCAGCTTGCGACAGGGTGGGTATGGCTACACCTTC. It encodes CASSLRQGGYGYTF. V is TRBV5-6 and J is TRBJ1-2; TRBD1 matches at 7 bases. V gave up 1 base and J gave up 5 bases; unmatched junction bases: 5. The CDR3 covers 14 residues. Germline assignment: CDR1 SGHDT and CDR2 YYEEEE.

This clone was counted a few times. Here the CDR3 reads CASSLQGASTKNIQYF. CDR3 sequence (DNA): TGTGCCAGCTCACTACAGGGGGCCAGTACCAAAAACATTCAGTACTTC. The chain couples TRBV18 to TRBJ2-4; TRBD1 matches at 9 bases. J lost 2 bases, V lost 4 bases, and 6 bases had no gene match. Germline loops: CDR1 KGHSH, CDR2 LQKENI. The CDR3 is 16 amino acids.

The CDR3 sequence: CASSPSGTGGQFIDTQYF. The CDR3 coding sequence is TGTGCCAGCAGCCCAAGTGGGACGGGGGGGCAGTTTATAGATACGCAGTATTTT. The V and J genes are TRBV5-6 and TRBJ2-3; 8 bases match TRBD2. From germline, CDR1 is SGHDT and CDR2 YYEEEE. This CDR3 is 18 amino acids long. The V and J ends lost 4 bases and 5 bases, in that order; junction bases with no gene match: 18.

The chain combines TRBV19 with TRBJ1-5; the match to TRBD1 covers 8 bases. With 8 bases clipped from V and 8 bases from J, the junction kept 8 bases outside the gene matches. Germline CDR1 and CDR2: LNHDA and SQIVND (reference sequence). The CDR3 covers 13 residues. In nucleotides, the CDR3 is TGTGCCAGTGGGACAGGAAGATTAAAGCCCCAGCATTTT. This encodes CASGTGRLKPQHF.

The rearrangement uses TRBV28 and TRBJ1-3; possible D gene TRBD1, 6 bases. Germline V lookup: CDR1 MDHEN, CDR2 SYDVKM. V was trimmed by 7 bases and J by 0 bases, leaving 13 bases between them. The CDR3 length is 15 residues. In DNA form, the CDR3 reads TGTGCCAGCAAAAGGGACACCGTCTCTGGAAACACCATATATTTT. Translation: CASKRDTVSGNTIYF.

This chain joins TRBV18 and TRBJ2-2, with D tentatively TRBD1 (6 bases). Looked up from germline, CDR1 is KGHSH and CDR2 is LQKENI. The CDR3 consists of 15 residues. Deletions cut 3 bases from V and 1 base from J, with 9 bases between. Here the CDR3 reads CASSPQGMNTGELFF. CDR3 sequence (DNA): TGTGCCAGCTCACCTCAGGGGATGAACACCGGGGAGCTGTTTTTT.

The rearrangement links TRBV28 to TRBJ1-1; D gene unclear. The length of the CDR3 is 16 residues. Germline V CDR1 and CDR2: MDHEN, SYDVKM. V was shortened by 7 bases and J by 3 bases, with 21 bases between the two germline ends. The CDR3 sequence is CASTERLEGWDTEAFF. In DNA, the CDR3 is TGTGCCAGCACCGAAAGACTTGAGGGTTGGGACACTGAAGCTTTCTTT.

The V gene is TRBV29-1, the J gene TRBJ1-1; 11 nucleotides align to TRBD1. The junction had 11 bases not matched to a gene; V was cut back by 4 bases and J by 7 bases. Germline CDR1 reads SQVTM; CDR2 reads ANQGSEA. The CDR3 length is 15 residues. This chain's CDR3 is CSVGWTGGMKNEAFF. DNA for the CDR3: TGCAGCGTTGGGTGGACAGGGGGCATGAAAAATGAAGCTTTCTTT.

The V call is TRBV28, the J call TRBJ2-5; D is possibly TRBD1 (6 bases). CDR1 is MDHEN and CDR2 is SYDVKM in the germline V gene. This CDR3 is 14 amino acids long. The V and J ends lost 2 bases and 2 bases respectively, with 9 bases between them. Here the CDR3 DNA reads TGTGCCAGCAGTTTAATAGGGGGACAAGAGACCCAGTACTTC. Its protein is CASSLIGGQETQYF.